Listed below are T cell receptor beta chains from one sample, sequenced in a study of T cell repertoires in cytomegalovirus infection. TCRdb independently ran MiXCR on the reads; one entry per CDR3 protein. The sample shows 450,000 to 600,000 distinct CDR3 sequences, about 11% of them seen only once. Sequencing was performed on PBMCs. The receptors come from a human donor in good health (CMV status not recorded). Some clones in this sample may be carry-over from other donors' samples. Each CDR3 is given with its conserved first and last residue. The D gene is left open where the match is weak. Where a row states a size, it is once, few, many or the class of an expanded clone; other rows omit it.

TRBV24-1	many	TRBJ2-7	.	CATGTVQEQYF	TGTGCCACCGGGACTGTTCAGGAGCAGTACTTC
TRBV20-1	.	TRBJ2-5	.	CSARDDRTLQETQYF	TGCAGTGCTAGAGACGATAGGACTCTCCAAGAGACCCAGTACTTC
TRBV28	many	TRBJ2-5	.	CASNAEGETQYF	TGTGCCAGCAATGCCGAGGGGGAGACCCAGTACTTC
TRBV5-1	many	TRBJ2-2	.	CASSLVVVTGELFF	TGCGCCAGCAGCTTGGTCGTTGTCACCGGGGAGCTGTTTTTT
TRBV14	many	TRBJ1-6	.	CASSRRDTATIFTPLHF	TGTGCCAGCAGCCGCAGGGACACCGCTACGATCTTTACACCCCTCCACTTT
TRBV19	many	TRBJ2-1	.	CASSAGPYNEQFF	TGTGCCAGTAGTGCGGGGCCCTACAATGAGCAGTTCTTC
TRBV7-3	many	TRBJ2-5	.	CASSPRLASETQYF	TGTGCCAGCAGCCCCCGGCTGGCCTCCGAGACCCAGTACTTC
TRBV6-2/TRBV6-3	.	TRBJ2-5	TRBD2	CASRASGREETQYF	TGTGCCAGCAGGGCGAGCGGGAGAGAAGAGACCCAGTACTTC
TRBV9	.	TRBJ2-2	TRBD1	CASSAGQGRGPGELFF	TGTGCCAGCAGCGCCGGACAGGGAAGGGGCCCCGGGGAGCTGTTTTTT
TRBV7-2	many	TRBJ2-7	TRBD2	CASSPSGGEYEQYF	TGTGCCAGCAGCCCTAGCGGGGGCGAATACGAGCAGTACTTC
TRBV20-1	.	TRBJ2-1	.	CSATRGWSYNEQFF	TGCAGTGCCACCCGGGGATGGTCCTACAATGAGCAGTTCTTC
TRBV6-5	many	TRBJ2-5	.	CASSYAGIQETQYF	TGTGCCAGCAGTTACGCGGGGATACAAGAGACCCAGTACTTC
TRBV12-3/TRBV12-4	many	TRBJ2-5	TRBD1	CASREGQGFPQYF	TGTGCCAGCCGCGAGGGACAGGGGTTCCCCCAGTACTTC